This TCR beta chain was profiled in a study of cytomegalovirus exposure and HLA in healthy donors. The primer mix had 60 Vbeta and 13 Jbeta primers. Some clones are missing from TCRdb's copy, which holds only in-frame ones; the method was immunoSEQ multiplex PCR. The sample features some 72,000 clones, with about 4.6% in its top ten. The CDR3 loop spans 15 amino acids. CDR1 and CDR2 (germline): MNHNS, SASEGT. Germline trimming cut 3 bases from V and 4 bases from J; bases unmatched to any gene: 5. The chain is built from TRBV6-1 and TRBJ2-3, with 9 bases lining up with TRBD2. The sequence was obtained from a man aged 30 to 45 in good health and CMV-seronegative. Specimen: PBMCs. The DNA of the CDR3 is TGTGCCAGCAGTGATAGGGGACTAGCCCCAGATACGCAGTATTTT. Protein product: CASSDRGLAPDTQYF.